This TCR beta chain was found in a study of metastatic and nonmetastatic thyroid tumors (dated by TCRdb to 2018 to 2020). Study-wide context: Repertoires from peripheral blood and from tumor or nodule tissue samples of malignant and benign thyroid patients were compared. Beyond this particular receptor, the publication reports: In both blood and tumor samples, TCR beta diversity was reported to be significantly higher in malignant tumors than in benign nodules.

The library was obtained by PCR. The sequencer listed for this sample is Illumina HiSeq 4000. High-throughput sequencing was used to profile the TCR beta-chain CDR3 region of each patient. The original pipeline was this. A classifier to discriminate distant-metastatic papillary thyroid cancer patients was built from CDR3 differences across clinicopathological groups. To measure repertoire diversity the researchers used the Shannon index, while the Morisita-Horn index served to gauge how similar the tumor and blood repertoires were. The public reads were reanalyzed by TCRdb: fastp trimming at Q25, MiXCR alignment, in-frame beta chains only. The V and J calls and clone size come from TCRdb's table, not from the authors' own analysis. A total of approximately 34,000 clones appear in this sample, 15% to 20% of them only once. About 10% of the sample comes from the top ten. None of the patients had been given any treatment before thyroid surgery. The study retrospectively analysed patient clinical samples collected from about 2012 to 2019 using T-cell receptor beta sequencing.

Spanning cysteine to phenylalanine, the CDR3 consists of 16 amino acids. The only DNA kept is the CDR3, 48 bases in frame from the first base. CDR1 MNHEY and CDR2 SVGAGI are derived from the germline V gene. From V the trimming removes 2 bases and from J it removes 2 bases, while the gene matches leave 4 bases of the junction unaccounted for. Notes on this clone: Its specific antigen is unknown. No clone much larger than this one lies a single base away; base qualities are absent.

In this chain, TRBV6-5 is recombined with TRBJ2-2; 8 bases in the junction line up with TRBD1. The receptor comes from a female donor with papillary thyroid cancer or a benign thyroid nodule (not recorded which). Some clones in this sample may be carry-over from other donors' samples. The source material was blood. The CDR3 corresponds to CASSYRAGGNTGELFF. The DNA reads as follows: TGTGCCAGCAGTTACAGGGCAGGGGGCAACACCGGGGAGCTGTTTTTT.